This T cell receptor beta chain was found in a study of T cell clones after liver transplantation (dated by TCRdb to about 2019). Notes on the research overall: The samples were obtained from ITN030ST, a randomized trial that attempted immunosuppression withdrawal within 2 years after liver transplantation. A cohort of 8 liver transplant recipients was studied, of whom 3 were classified as tolerant and 5 as non-tolerant. Blood samples were collected pre-transplant, pre-randomization before withdrawal, and post-randomization after either complete withdrawal or failed withdrawal. As an antigen-independent comparator for the donor-reactive sequences, third party-reactive TCRbeta sequences from pre-transplant MLRs were identified as well. No induction therapy was given to the subjects, and standard immunosuppression was administered until randomization at 12-24 months post-transplant. Tolerance was defined as complete withdrawal of immunosuppression for at least one year without a rise in liver enzymes beyond twice the upper limit of normal. Donor-reactive T cell clones were identified using TCRbeta sequencing after a pre-transplant mixed lymphocyte reaction and were then followed in post-transplant blood. Of the eight recipients, a few were HCV-positive, while the remaining recipients had been transplanted for non-autoimmune, non-viral indications. The investigation overall reported the following: When repertoire turnover was taken into account, detection of donor-reactive sequences was significantly reduced in 7 of 8 subjects for CD4 and in 8 of 8 subjects for CD8. In a couple of subjects, low numbers of available donor cells limited the measurable donor-reactive repertoire. In 5 of 8 subjects, circulating donor-reactive CD4 TCRbeta sequences decreased significantly after transplant, regardless of tolerance or HCV status. A greater decline was seen for donor-reactive sequences than for third party-reactive sequences, suggesting partial antigen-specific deletion unrelated to withdrawal success. The conclusions were considered preliminary, being limited by small, heterogeneous patient numbers and non-standardized post-transplant time points. Because no allograft tissue specimens were available, donor-reactive T cells may have migrated into the graft instead of being deleted.

With regard to this clone: Its antigen is still unknown. One base away there is no much larger clone; base qualities are not given.

The time point label, as the study defines it: pre-transplant. Unstimulated PBMCs, after thawing, were stained for CD3, CD4 and CD8 and then FACS-sorted into CD3+CD4+ and CD3+CD8+ populations. Randomization to immunosuppression withdrawal applied to every one of the 8 studied subjects. Genomic DNA was isolated with the Qiagen DNeasy Blood and Tissue Kit. As encoded in the germline V gene, CDR1 is MNHEY while CDR2 is SVGAGI. The CDR3 sequence holds 15 residues, the cysteine and phenylalanine included. The read is trimmed to its CDR3 DNA, 45 bases read in frame from base 1. V loses 1 base, J loses 2 bases, and the germline ends lie 12 bases apart. Frozen genomic DNA underwent high-throughput TCRbeta CDR3 sequencing by immunoSEQ, including PCR amplification, mapping, bias correction and internal controls. In the paper's pipeline: Productive rearrangements were kept, and unique TCRbeta sequences were defined by CDR3 nucleotide sequence plus V and J gene. Donor-reactive sequences required at least 5-fold expansion in CFSE-low cells versus unstimulated pre-transplant cells and at least 0.01% frequency. Per-subject minimum frequency thresholds, based on the lowest-template unstimulated sample, ensured at least 90% detection power. Jensen-Shannon divergence between the top 1000 TCRbeta sequences after and before transplant was used to measure repertoire turnover. Two-sided Fisher's exact tests were used to test for changes in the detection of donor-reactive sequences. The immuneACCESS repertoire file appears here via TCRdb, limited to in-frame rearrangements. These files lack a portion of the clones; in checked studies, under half of the deficit traces to unresolved V genes, and the cause of the others is not known. The V and J calls and clone size are taken from that table; D and trimming were inferred from the DNA. This sample holds more than 95,000 clones; around 83% were observed only once. The ten top clones hold approximately 0.93% of the sample.

The sequence joins TRBV6-5 to TRBJ2-7; matching of 6 bases hints at TRBD1 as the D gene. Sequenced material: CD4+ T cells from blood, taken before liver transplant. The sequence derives from a human donor who received a liver transplant. The CDR3 region reads CASSYWLTGPYEQYF. The bases read TGTGCCAGCAGTTACTGGCTCACAGGGCCCTACGAGCAGTACTTC.